Below are 20 T cell receptor beta chains sequenced from a single sample in a study of PD-L1 blockade in urothelial cancer. The time point was: pretreatment peripheral blood. Assay: immunoSEQ multiplex PCR; the TCRdb copy retains only in-frame clones and omits some. The sample lists 70,000 to 75,000 clones; roughly 88% were seen once. The sample here was PBMCs, taken around atezolizumab (anti-PD-L1) treatment. The source is a man in his 70s with urothelial cancer.

This clone was seen only once. The chain employs TRBV2 and TRBJ2-3, with 8 bases fitting TRBD2. V shed 7 bases, J shed 3 bases, and the junction held 15 bases outside the gene matches. Per the germline V gene, CDR1 is SNHLY and CDR2 is FYNNEI. This CDR3 spans 17 amino acids. CDR3 coding DNA: TGTGCCAGCAAATTTGGAGCGGGAGCGAGCCGAACAGATACGCAGTATTTT. Its protein product is CASKFGAGASRTDTQYF. Full variable domain (rest looked up from reference TRBV2 and TRBJ2-3): EPEVTQTPSHQVTQMGQEVILRCVPISNHLYFYWYRQILGQKVEFLVSFYNNEISEKSEIFDDQFSVERPDGSNFTLKIRSTKLEDSAMYFCASKFGAGASRTDTQYFGPGTRLTVL.

This clone turned up a few times. The chain links TRBV6-1 to TRBJ1-2, with 7 bases matching TRBD1. This CDR3 region has 16 residues. Germline CDR1 reads MNHNS; CDR2 reads SASEGT. V shed 4 bases, J shed 1 base, and the junction held 9 bases outside the gene matches. The CDR3 spells CASSAEQGRVNYGYTF. The CDR3 region has the DNA TGTGCCAGCAGTGCGGAACAGGGGCGGGTTAACTATGGCTACACCTTC.

The CDR3 here is CASGLEAGGAEYGYTF. In nucleotides, the CDR3 is TGTGCTAGTGGTTTGGAAGCGGGGGGGGCTGAGTATGGCTACACCTTC. V is TRBV12-5 and J is TRBJ1-2; D possibly corresponds to TRBD1 (6 bases). The CDR3 totals 16 residues. V gave up 1 base and J gave up 5 bases, with 17 bases separating them. CDR1 and CDR2 from the germline V gene are LGHNT and FRNRAP.

The chain uses TRBV19 and TRBJ2-6; tentatively, D is TRBD2 (6 bases). The CDR3 spans 21 residues. Trimming left V 3 bases short and J 0 bases short, with 24 bases between. Germline CDR1 is LNHDA and CDR2 is SQIVND (reference sequence). In DNA form, the CDR3 reads TGTGCCAGTAGTATTCTGCTTGGCTCTTGGGTAGCGGACTCTGGGGCCAACGTCCTGACTTTC. Encoded protein: CASSILLGSWVADSGANVLTF.

The V gene is TRBV18, the J gene TRBJ2-1, with D perhaps matching TRBD2 (6 bases). Germline CDR1 KGHSH, CDR2 LQKENI. Trimming pared 4 bases from V and 9 bases from J, leaving 13 bases between. This CDR3 comprises 13 residues. Here the CDR3 reads CASSQETRAEQFF. The CDR3 region has the DNA TGTGCCAGCTCACAGGAGACTAGAGCTGAGCAGTTCTTC.

The chain uses TRBV18 and TRBJ1-2; 7 positions agree with TRBD1. The CDR3 contains 14 residues. Germline CDR1 and CDR2: KGHSH and LQKENI. V shed 0 bases, J shed 3 bases, and the junction held 1 base outside the gene matches. CDR3 region: CASSPPGTDYGYTF. CDR3 coding DNA: TGTGCCAGCTCACCACCTGGGACAGACTATGGCTACACCTTC.

The J gene is TRBJ2-1, the V gene TRBV5-1; 8 bases agree with TRBD2. This CDR3 spans 15 amino acids. After removal of 2 bases from V and 0 bases from J, the junction contained 1 base not matched to a gene. The germline V gene has CDR1 SGHRS and CDR2 YFSETQ. As DNA, the CDR3 is TGCGCCAGCAGCTTAAGCGGGAGCTCCTACAATGAGCAGTTCTTC. It yields the protein CASSLSGSSYNEQFF. The full variable domain, in which reference TRBV5-1 and TRBJ2-1 provide the parts outside the CDR3, is KAGVTQTPRYLIKTRGQQVTLSCSPISGHRSVSWYQQTPGQGLQFLFEYFSETQRNKGNFPGRFSGRQFSNSRSEMNVSTLELGDSALYLCASSLSGSSYNEQFFGPGTRLTVL.

V gene TRBV27 combines with J gene TRBJ2-1; D is uncertain. The CDR3 is 14 residues long. Trimming removed 3 bases at V and 10 bases at J, with 16 bases between. Germline CDR1 MNHEY, CDR2 SMNVEV (reference sequence). CDR3 amino acids: CASSFQAQSREQFF. The CDR3 DNA is TGTGCCAGCAGTTTCCAGGCCCAAAGTCGGGAGCAGTTCTTC.

The gene calls are TRBV7-8 and TRBJ2-5; D remains unclear. CDR3 length: 14 residues. The V gene lost 2 bases and the J gene lost 3 bases, with 10 bases spanning the gap. Germline V gives CDR1 SGHVS, CDR2 FQNEAQ. In DNA form, the CDR3 reads TGTGCCAGCAGCTTACAACAGACCGAAGAGACCCAGTACTTC. Translation gives CASSLQQTEETQYF.

This clone appeared a single time. The rearrangement links TRBV5-1 to TRBJ2-6; no clear D. The V gene's germline CDR1 is SGHRS and CDR2 YFSETQ. Between the trimmed V and J ends, which lost 0 bases and 0 bases, there was a span of 10 bases. This CDR3 has 17 amino acids. This CDR3 is CASSLAATPSGANVLTF. CDR3 DNA: TGCGCCAGCAGCTTGGCCGCGACACCCTCTGGGGCCAACGTCCTGACTTTC.

The CDR3 reads CSVELWASGLGNNEQFF. As DNA, the CDR3 is TGCAGCGTTGAATTGTGGGCTAGCGGACTGGGAAACAATGAGCAGTTCTTC. The rearrangement joins TRBV29-1 to TRBJ2-1, with 7 bases identical to TRBD2. The germline CDR1 and CDR2 sequences are SQVTM and ANQGSEA. The CDR3 has 17 residues. Germline trimming cut 2 bases from V and 5 bases from J; bases unmatched to any gene: 15.

The chain has TRBV6-1 and TRBJ1-2; D uncertain. Germline CDR1 and CDR2: MNHNS and SASEGT. The V gene lost 5 bases and the J gene lost 8 bases, with 18 bases spanning the gap. This CDR3 comprises 14 residues. The CDR3 DNA reads TGTGCCAGCAGTTTGGGGATTGGAGGGTTCGGCTACACCTTC. Amino acids: CASSLGIGGFGYTF.

This clone was recorded only once. The DNA for the CDR3 is TGCGCCAGCAGCCAAGATACCCCCCTAGCGGGAGGTAGAGATACGCAGTATTTT. Protein product: CASSQDTPLAGGRDTQYF. V gene TRBV4-1 combines with J gene TRBJ2-3; 11 bases fit TRBD2. CDR1 and CDR2 (germline): MGHRA, YSYEKL. The CDR3 runs 18 residues. Losses at the gene ends were 0 bases for V and 5 bases for J; bases not matched to a gene: 10.

The chain carries TRBV19 and TRBJ2-3; 7 nucleotides align to TRBD2. With 10 bases clipped from V and 6 bases from J, the junction kept 13 bases outside the gene matches. The CDR3 totals 14 residues. Germline CDR1 reads LNHDA; CDR2 reads SQIVND (reference sequence). The CDR3 bases are TGTGCCACCGCCTCGGCGGGAGTCTTTGATACGCAGTATTTT. This gives the protein CATASAGVFDTQYF.

The gene calls are TRBV2 and TRBJ1-2; D is ambiguous. Germline CDR1 and CDR2: SNHLY and FYNNEI. The CDR3 sequence is 12 residues long. The germline V and J ends were trimmed by 6 bases and 5 bases, with 10 bases remaining between them. The DNA for the CDR3 is TGTGCCAGCAGCACAAGTTTATATGGCTACACCTTC. This gives the protein CASSTSLYGYTF. Together with reference TRBV2 and TRBJ1-2, the CDR3 gives the full variable domain: EPEVTQTPSHQVTQMGQEVILRCVPISNHLYFYWYRQILGQKVEFLVSFYNNEISEKSEIFDDQFSVERPDGSNFTLKIRSTKLEDSAMYFCASSTSLYGYTFGSGTRLTVV.

The chain has TRBV10-2 and TRBJ2-3; possibly TRBD2 for D (6 bases). The CDR3 is made up of 15 amino acids. Germline V lookup: CDR1 WSHSY, CDR2 SAAADI. The V gene lost 8 bases and the J gene lost 2 bases, with 17 bases spanning the gap. The CDR3: CASRISGSPTDTQYF. CDR3 coding DNA: TGCGCCAGCCGAATTAGCGGTTCCCCCACAGATACGCAGTATTTT.

The chain recombines TRBV5-1 with TRBJ2-1; 13 positions agree with TRBD2. Germline values: CDR1 SGHRS, CDR2 YFSETQ. CDR3 length equals 17 residues. Germline trimming cut 0 bases from V and 7 bases from J; bases unmatched to any gene: 7. The CDR3 DNA follows: TGCGCCAGCAGCTTGGGGGTAGCGGGACTAGCGGGGAATGAGCAGTTCTTC. Encoded protein: CASSLGVAGLAGNEQFF.

The chain carries TRBV6-6 and TRBJ2-5; the D gene is possibly TRBD1 (6 bases). Trimming removed 1 base from V and 2 bases from J, with 11 bases in between. There are 15 residues in the CDR3. Germline V lookup: CDR1 MNHNY, CDR2 SVGAGI (reference sequence). The CDR3 loop is CASSYWQGFQETQYF. CDR3 DNA: TGTGCCAGCAGTTACTGGCAGGGGTTTCAAGAGACCCAGTACTTC.

This sequence joins TRBV5-8 and TRBJ2-5; D is unresolved. CDR3 size: 14 residues. Germline V CDR1 and CDR2: SGHTS, YDEGEE. Trimming cost V 0 bases and J 5 bases, with 11 bases left between them. The CDR3 loop reads CASSLGRRVETQYF. CDR3 in DNA: TGTGCCAGCAGCTTGGGACGGAGAGTGGAGACCCAGTACTTC.

The chain employs TRBV18 and TRBJ2-7; D perhaps matches TRBD1 (6 bases). This CDR3 contains 16 residues. The germline V gene encodes CDR1 KGHSH and CDR2 LQKENI. Deletions cut 2 bases from V and 6 bases from J, with 20 bases between. The CDR3, as DNA: TGTGCCAGCTCACCAATGGGGACACTACGGCCCTCCGAGCAGTACTTC. This gives the protein CASSPMGTLRPSEQYF.